The rows below give T cell receptor beta chains drawn from one sample of a study of blood T cell repertoires in COVID-19. TCRdb's table, derived via immunoSEQ multiplex PCR, lists solely in-frame clones and lacks some. The sample records about 310,000 clones, around 87% being singletons. Sequenced: peripheral blood. The receptors derive from a woman aged 50 to 60 who had recovered from COVID-19. The CDR3 runs from the conserved cysteine through the conserved F or W. A D gene is named only where the DNA matches it firmly. Rows may omit the clone size; those that give it use once, few, many or a size class.

clone_size | cdr3_length | j_call | d_call | v_call | cdr3_nt | cdr3_aa
- | 14 | TRBJ1-1 | TRBD1 | TRBV7-6 | TGTGCCAGCAGCTCCGGGACAGGTGGGACTGAAGCTTTCTTT | CASSSGTGGTEAFF
- | 16 | TRBJ1-4 | TRBD1 | TRBV9 | TGTGCCAGCAGCGTAGGCGGAGGGGGCGGTAATGAAAAACTGTTTTTT | CASSVGGGGGNEKLFF
- | 15 | TRBJ1-1 | - | TRBV9 | TGTGCCAGCAGCCCCCGGATCCTCCAGGGCACTGAAGCTTTCTTT | CASSPRILQGTEAFF
- | 13 | TRBJ1-1 | - | TRBV2 | TGTGCCAGCAGTTGGGACACCTACACTGAAGCTTTCTTT | CASSWDTYTEAFF
once | 14 | TRBJ2-3 | TRBD2 | TRBV29-1 | TGCAGCGTGAATAGCGGGGGCAGCACAGATACGCAGTATTTT | CSVNSGGSTDTQYF
- | 13 | TRBJ1-2 | - | TRBV12-3/TRBV12-4 | TGTGCCAGCAGTTTTCCGGCTAACTATGGCTACACCTTC | CASSFPANYGYTF
- | 13 | TRBJ1-1 | - | TRBV5-6 | TGTGCCAGCATGGAGAAGGGGTACACTGAAGCTTTCTTT | CASMEKGYTEAFF
- | 15 | TRBJ2-7 | TRBD1 | TRBV11-2 | TGTGCCAGCAGCTTAGATCCCAGGGGGCACTACGAGCAGTACTTC | CASSLDPRGHYEQYF
- | 12 | TRBJ2-5 | - | TRBV5-5 | TGTGCCAGCAGCTCACGAGAGGGGACCCAGTACTTC | CASSSREGTQYF
- | 17 | TRBJ2-5 | TRBD2 | TRBV11-2 | TGTGCCAGCAGCCCACGTAGGCTAGCGGGGGGGGGAGAGACCCAGTACTTC | CASSPRRLAGGGETQYF
- | 17 | TRBJ1-1 | TRBD1 | TRBV7-8 | TGTGCCAGCAGCCCAGGGACAGGGGGCGCCTCGAACACTGAAGCTTTCTTT | CASSPGTGGASNTEAFF
- | 17 | TRBJ2-6 | - | TRBV7-9 | TGTGCCAGCAGCTTAACAAAACAGGCCTCTGGGGCCAACGTCCTGACTTTC | CASSLTKQASGANVLTF
- | 13 | TRBJ1-6 | - | TRBV19 | TGTGCCAGTAGGAACAGGGATAATTCACCCCTCCACTTT | CASRNRDNSPLHF
- | 14 | TRBJ1-1 | - | TRBV3-1/TRBV3-2 | TGTGCCAGCAGCTTTCAGGGCAGGAACACTGAAGCTTTCTTT | CASSFQGRNTEAFF
- | 13 | TRBJ2-1 | - | TRBV3-1/TRBV3-2 | TGTGCCAGCAGCCAAGTTCGGAGGGGTGAGCAGTTCTTC | CASSQVRRGEQFF
- | 16 | TRBJ2-2 | TRBD2 | TRBV28 | TGTGCCAGCAGCCGGACTAGCGGGAGGCGGACCGGGGAGCTGTTTTTT | CASSRTSGRRTGELFF
- | 12 | TRBJ1-2 | - | TRBV3-1/TRBV3-2 | TGTGCCAGCAGCCAGGACTACTATGGCTACACCTTC | CASSQDYYGYTF
- | 13 | TRBJ2-1 | - | TRBV7-9 | TGTGCCAGCAGCTTAGAGGGGCGTGGTGAGCAGTTCTTC | CASSLEGRGEQFF
once | 13 | TRBJ1-1 | - | TRBV19 | TGTGCCAGTAGTCTCGGGCCCGACGGGGGAGCTTTCTTT | CASSLGPDGGAFF
- | 15 | TRBJ2-7 | - | TRBV10-3 | TGTGCCATCAGTGAGTCGATGGGGCTTGGCTACGAGCAGTACTTC | CAISESMGLGYEQYF
- | 17 | TRBJ2-1 | TRBD2 | TRBV7-2 | TGTGCCAGCAGCACCCGGGCCGCTAGCGGGAGTGCCTATGAGCAGTTCTTC | CASSTRAASGSAYEQFF
- | 13 | TRBJ1-4 | TRBD1 | TRBV30 | TGTGCCTGGAGTGGACAGGGGAGTGAAAAACTGTTTTTT | CAWSGQGSEKLFF
- | 15 | TRBJ2-1 | TRBD2 | TRBV6-2/TRBV6-3 | TGTGCCAGCAGTTATGCGGGAGGTTCCTACAATGAGCAGTTCTTC | CASSYAGGSYNEQFF
- | 18 | TRBJ2-3 | - | TRBV28 | TGTGCCAGCAGTTTAAATCCCCCTCTGGCCCCCCGCTTAGATACGCAGTATTTT | CASSLNPPLAPRLDTQYF
- | 15 | TRBJ2-2 | - | TRBV28 | TGTGCCAGCACACGGACAGCCTCGAACACCGGGGAGCTGTTTTTT | CASTRTASNTGELFF
- | 14 | TRBJ2-5 | TRBD2 | TRBV9 | TGTGCCAGCAGCGACCGACTAGCGGGAGAGACCCAGTACTTC | CASSDRLAGETQYF
once | 18 | TRBJ2-5 | TRBD2 | TRBV14 | TGTGCCAGCAGCCAAGATCCAGCGGGGGGGCCGGAACAAGAGACCCAGTACTTC | CASSQDPAGGPEQETQYF
few | 12 | TRBJ2-2 | - | TRBV24-1 | TGTGCCACCAGTTCGGGGACCGGGGAGCTGTTTTTT | CATSSGTGELFF
- | 18 | TRBJ2-7 | - | TRBV7-9 | TGTGCCAGCAGCTTAGCGGGGAATAGCGATCCTCACACCTACGAGCAGTACTTC | CASSLAGNSDPHTYEQYF
- | 15 | TRBJ1-2 | - | TRBV4-1 | TGCGCCAGCAGCCAAGAATTATTAGACAGCTATGGCTACACCTTC | CASSQELLDSYGYTF
few | 16 | TRBJ1-1 | - | TRBV13 | TGTGCCAGCAGCTTAGGCCGGTTGGACTGGAACACTGAAGCTTTCTTT | CASSLGRLDWNTEAFF
- | 13 | TRBJ1-1 | - | TRBV20-1 | TGCAGTGCTAGTCGGTCCCGAGGCACTGAAGCTTTCTTT | CSASRSRGTEAFF
- | 13 | TRBJ1-2 | - | TRBV7-9 | TGTGCCAGCAGCCCGTCGCGGATCTATGGCTACACCTTC | CASSPSRIYGYTF
- | 16 | TRBJ2-7 | TRBD2 | TRBV7-2 | TGTGCCAGCAGCTTAGTGACTAGCGGGGGTTCCTACGAGCAGTACTTC | CASSLVTSGGSYEQYF
- | 12 | TRBJ1-5 | - | TRBV28 | TGTGCCAGCAGTGGACTCAATCAGCCCCAGCATTTT | CASSGLNQPQHF
- | 15 | TRBJ1-2 | - | TRBV28 | TGTGCCAGCAGAAAAACAGGGAGAAGGGGCTATGGCTACACCTTC | CASRKTGRRGYGYTF
- | 13 | TRBJ1-3 | - | TRBV10-3 | TGTGCCATCAGTGCGTCCCATGGAAACACCATATATTTT | CAISASHGNTIYF